This record covers a single TCR beta chain. Its antigen is not known. Its ends do not fully match the called genes, so a read error is possible. This record comes from a study of T cells in Graves' hyperthyroidism and ophthalmopathy. Study observations and caveats: Peripheral blood also featured most of the thyroid clonotypes expanded above 0.001. In the analysis, a 13 V-J model separated ophthalmopathy from stable hyperthyroidism.

Exclusions: uncontrolled infection, other autoimmune disease, pregnancy, lactation. Thyroid ultrasound, orbital computed tomography, clinical symptoms, and serum thyroxine and TRAb underpinned diagnoses. Germline V gene data show CDR1 as SEHNR and CDR2 as FQNEAQ (reference sequence). The CDR3 length is 13 residues. Amplified TCR beta CDR3 regions came from RNA transcripts. HTBI primers were the set used in a first-round RT-PCR of the TCR CDR3. TCRdb re-analysed the multiplex PCR reads in MiXCR, keeping a single row per CDR3 protein. The sample lists 600,000 to 700,000 distinct CDR3 sequences; 45% were seen once.

This TCR derives from an adult man with Graves' disease, either hyperthyroidism or ophthalmopathy (not recorded which). Sequencing used peripheral blood or thyroid tissue (not recorded which). This chain links TRBV7-9 with TRBJ1-1; D possibly corresponds to TRBD1 (5 bases). CDR3 amino acids: CASSRVSHVEAFF. For the CDR3, the DNA is TGCGCCAGCAGCAGGGTTTCTCACGTTGAAGCTTTCTTT.